This T cell receptor beta chain derives from a study of T-cell reconstitution after alpha-beta-depleted transplantation in children. Preparation of the TCRbeta library used unique molecular identifiers. TCRdb itself ran the PCR reads through MiXCR, one entry per CDR3 protein. Altogether 360,000 or so distinct CDR3 sequences are present, roughly 20% being singletons, with the ten largest covering around 3.9%. The germline V and J ends were trimmed by 1 base and 3 bases, with 16 bases remaining between them. Germline assignment: CDR1 SGHAT and CDR2 FQDESV (reference sequence). The CDR3 totals 18 residues.

The sequence came from a human donor who donated a stem cell graft to a child with acute myeloid leukemia. The source was PBMCs from the stem cell graft donor, collected from the stem cell graft. The chain recombines TRBV11-1 with TRBJ2-6; unclear D gene. The CDR3 is CASSLGFDASGGANVLTF. The CDR3, as DNA: TGTGCCAGCAGCTTAGGATTCGATGCTTCTGGTGGGGCCAACGTCCTGACTTTC.